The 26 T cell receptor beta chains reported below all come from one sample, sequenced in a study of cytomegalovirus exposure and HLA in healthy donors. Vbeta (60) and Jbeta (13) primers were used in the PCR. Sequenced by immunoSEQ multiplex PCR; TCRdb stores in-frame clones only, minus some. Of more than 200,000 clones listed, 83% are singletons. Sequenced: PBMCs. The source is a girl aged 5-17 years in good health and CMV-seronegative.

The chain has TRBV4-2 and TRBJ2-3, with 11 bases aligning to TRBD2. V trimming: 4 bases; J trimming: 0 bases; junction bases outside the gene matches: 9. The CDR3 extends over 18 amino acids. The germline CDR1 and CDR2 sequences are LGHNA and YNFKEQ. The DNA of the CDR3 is TGTGCCAGCAGCCGACTAGCGGGAAAAGCTTCTAGCACAGATACGCAGTATTTT. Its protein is CASSRLAGKASSTDTQYF.

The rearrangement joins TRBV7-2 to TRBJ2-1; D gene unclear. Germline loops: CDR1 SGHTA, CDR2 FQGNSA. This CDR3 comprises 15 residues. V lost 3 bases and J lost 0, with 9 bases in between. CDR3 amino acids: CASSFLRYSYNEQFF. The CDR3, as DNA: TGTGCCAGCAGCTTTTTGCGCTACTCCTACAATGAGCAGTTCTTC.

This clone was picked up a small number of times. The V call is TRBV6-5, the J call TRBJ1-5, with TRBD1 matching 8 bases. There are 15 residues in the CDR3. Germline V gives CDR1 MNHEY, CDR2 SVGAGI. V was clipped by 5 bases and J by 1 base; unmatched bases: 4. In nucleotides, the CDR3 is TGTGCCAGCAGTGCAGACAGGGGAAGCAATCAGCCCCAGCATTTT. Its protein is CASSADRGSNQPQHF.

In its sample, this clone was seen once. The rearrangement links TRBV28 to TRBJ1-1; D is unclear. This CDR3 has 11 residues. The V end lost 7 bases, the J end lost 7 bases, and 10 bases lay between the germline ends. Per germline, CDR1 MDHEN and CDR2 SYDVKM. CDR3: CASMADVEAFF. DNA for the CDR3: TGTGCCAGCATGGCGGATGTTGAAGCTTTCTTT.

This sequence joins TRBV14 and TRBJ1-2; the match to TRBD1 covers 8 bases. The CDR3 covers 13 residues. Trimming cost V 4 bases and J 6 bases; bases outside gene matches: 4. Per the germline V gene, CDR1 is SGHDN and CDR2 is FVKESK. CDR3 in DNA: TGTGCCAGCAGCCGACAGGGGTGGGATGGCTACACCTTC. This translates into CASSRQGWDGYTF.

The CDR3 coding sequence is TGCGCCAGCAGCCAGGACCCGGGAGAGTATGGCTACACCTTC. Translating it yields CASSQDPGEYGYTF. The rearrangement joins TRBV4-1 to TRBJ1-2; D is unresolved. CDR1 and CDR2 (germline): MGHRA, YSYEKL. V gave up 3 bases and J gave up 5 bases, with 13 bases separating them. The CDR3 is 14 residues long.

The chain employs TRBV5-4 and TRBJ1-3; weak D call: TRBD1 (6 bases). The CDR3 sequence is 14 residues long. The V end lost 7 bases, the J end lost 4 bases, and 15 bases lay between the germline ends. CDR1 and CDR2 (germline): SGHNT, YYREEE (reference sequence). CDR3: CASSLQGSGNTIYF. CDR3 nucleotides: TGTGCCAGCTCTTTACAGGGCTCCGGAAACACCATATATTTT.

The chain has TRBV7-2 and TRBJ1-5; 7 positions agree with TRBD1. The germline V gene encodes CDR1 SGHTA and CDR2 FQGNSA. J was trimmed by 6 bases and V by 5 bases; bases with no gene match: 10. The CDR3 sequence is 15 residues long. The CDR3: CASSPAQGYGQPQHF. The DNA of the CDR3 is TGTGCCAGCAGCCCGGCACAGGGGTACGGTCAGCCCCAGCATTTT.

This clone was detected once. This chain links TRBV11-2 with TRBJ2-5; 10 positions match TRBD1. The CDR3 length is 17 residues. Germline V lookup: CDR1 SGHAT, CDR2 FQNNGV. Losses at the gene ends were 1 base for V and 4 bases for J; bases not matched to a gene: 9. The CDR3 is CASSLVVRQGAGETQYF. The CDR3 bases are TGTGCCAGCAGCTTAGTAGTGAGACAGGGGGCTGGAGAGACCCAGTACTTC.

CDR3 sequence reads: CASSTPDSYSNQPQHF. CDR3 nucleotides: TGTGCCAGTAGTACCCCAGACAGCTATAGCAATCAGCCCCAGCATTTT. The gene calls are TRBV19 and TRBJ1-5, with D maybe TRBD1 (5 bases). CDR1 and CDR2 (germline): LNHDA, SQIVND (reference sequence). Trimming took off 4 bases at V and 0 bases at J, with 13 bases between the two ends. The CDR3 contains 16 residues.

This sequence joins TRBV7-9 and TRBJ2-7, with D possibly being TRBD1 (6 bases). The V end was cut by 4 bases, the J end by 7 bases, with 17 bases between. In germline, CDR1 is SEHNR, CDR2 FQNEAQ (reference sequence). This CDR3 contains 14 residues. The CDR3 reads CASSSTGSRGEQYF. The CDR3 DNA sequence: TGTGCCAGCAGCTCTACAGGGTCAAGAGGGGAGCAGTACTTC. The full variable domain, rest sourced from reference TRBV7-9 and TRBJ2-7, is DTGVSQNPRHKITKRGQNVTFRCDPISEHNRLYWYRQTLGQGPEFLTYFQNEAQLEKSRLLSDRFSAERPKGSFSTLEIQRTEQGDSAMYLCASSSTGSRGEQYFGPGTRLTVT.

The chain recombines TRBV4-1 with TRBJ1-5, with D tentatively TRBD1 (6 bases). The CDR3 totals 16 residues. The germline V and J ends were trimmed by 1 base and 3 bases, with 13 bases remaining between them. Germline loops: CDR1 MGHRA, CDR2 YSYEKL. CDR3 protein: CASSQGLQGPNQPQHF. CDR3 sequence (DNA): TGCGCCAGCAGCCAAGGTCTACAGGGCCCCAATCAGCCCCAGCATTTT.

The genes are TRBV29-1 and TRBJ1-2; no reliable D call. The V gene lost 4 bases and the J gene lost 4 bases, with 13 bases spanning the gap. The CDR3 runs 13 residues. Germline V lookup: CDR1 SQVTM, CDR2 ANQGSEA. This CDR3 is CSVGGGERYGYTF. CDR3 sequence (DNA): TGCAGCGTTGGAGGAGGCGAACGCTATGGCTACACCTTC.

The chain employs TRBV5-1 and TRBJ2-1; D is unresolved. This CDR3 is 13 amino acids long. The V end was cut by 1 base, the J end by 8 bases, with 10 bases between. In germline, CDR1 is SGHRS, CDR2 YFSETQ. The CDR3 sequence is CASSLLDSDEQFF. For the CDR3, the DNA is TGCGCCAGCAGCTTGTTAGATTCGGATGAGCAGTTCTTC.

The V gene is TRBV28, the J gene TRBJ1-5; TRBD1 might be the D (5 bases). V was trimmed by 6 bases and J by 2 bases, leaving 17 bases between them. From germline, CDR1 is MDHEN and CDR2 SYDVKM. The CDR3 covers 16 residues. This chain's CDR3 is CASSWLGGPGNQPQHF. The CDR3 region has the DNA TGTGCCAGCAGCTGGCTCGGGGGTCCGGGCAATCAGCCCCAGCATTTT.

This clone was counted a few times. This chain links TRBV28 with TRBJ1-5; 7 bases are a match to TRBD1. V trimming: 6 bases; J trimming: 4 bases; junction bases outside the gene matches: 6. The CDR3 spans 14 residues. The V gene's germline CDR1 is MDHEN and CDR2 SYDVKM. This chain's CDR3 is CASSSGTVNQPQHF. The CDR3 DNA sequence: TGTGCCAGCAGCTCCGGGACAGTGAATCAGCCCCAGCATTTT. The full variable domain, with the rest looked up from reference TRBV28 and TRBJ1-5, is DVKVTQSSRYLVKRTGEKVFLECVQDMDHENMFWYRQDPGLGLRLIYFSYDVKMKEKGDIPEGYSVSREKKERFSLILESASTNQTSMYLCASSSGTVNQPQHFGDGTRLSIL.

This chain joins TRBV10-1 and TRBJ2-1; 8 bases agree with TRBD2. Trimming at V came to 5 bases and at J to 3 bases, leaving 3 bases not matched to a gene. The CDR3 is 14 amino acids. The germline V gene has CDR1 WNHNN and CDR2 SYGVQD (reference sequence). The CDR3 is CASSTSGFYNEQFF. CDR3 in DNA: TGCGCCAGCAGTACTAGCGGCTTCTACAATGAGCAGTTCTTC.

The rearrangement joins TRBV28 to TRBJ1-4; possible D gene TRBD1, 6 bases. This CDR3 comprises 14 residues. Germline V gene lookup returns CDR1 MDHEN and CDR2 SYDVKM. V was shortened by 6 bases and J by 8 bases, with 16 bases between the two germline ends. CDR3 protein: CASRPQGIGEKLFF. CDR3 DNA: TGTGCCAGCAGACCACAGGGAATTGGGGAAAAACTGTTTTTT.

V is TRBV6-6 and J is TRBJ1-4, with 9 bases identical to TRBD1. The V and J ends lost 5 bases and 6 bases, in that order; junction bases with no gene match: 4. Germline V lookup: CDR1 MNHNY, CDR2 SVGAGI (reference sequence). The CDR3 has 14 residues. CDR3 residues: CASSTDRGDEKLFF. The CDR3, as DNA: TGTGCCAGCAGTACCGACAGGGGGGATGAAAAACTGTTTTTT.

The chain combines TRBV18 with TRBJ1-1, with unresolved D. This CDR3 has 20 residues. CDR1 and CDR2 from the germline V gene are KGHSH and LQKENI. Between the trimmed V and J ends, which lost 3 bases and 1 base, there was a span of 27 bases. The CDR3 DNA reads TGTGCCAGCTCACCCATGGCCGAAATCGAGGGCCCGCGACCGAACACTGAAGCTTTCTTT. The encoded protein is CASSPMAEIEGPRPNTEAFF.

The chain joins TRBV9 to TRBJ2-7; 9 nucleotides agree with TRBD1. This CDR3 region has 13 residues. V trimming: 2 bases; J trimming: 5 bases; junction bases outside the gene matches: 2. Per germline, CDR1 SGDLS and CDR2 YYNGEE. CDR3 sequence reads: CASSVGQGHEQYF. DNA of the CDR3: TGTGCCAGCAGCGTCGGACAGGGGCACGAGCAGTACTTC.

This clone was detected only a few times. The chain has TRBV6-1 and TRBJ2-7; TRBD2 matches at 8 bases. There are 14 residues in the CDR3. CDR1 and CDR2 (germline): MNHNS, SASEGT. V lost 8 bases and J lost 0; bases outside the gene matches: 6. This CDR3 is CASAGGSSSYEQYF. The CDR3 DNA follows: TGTGCCAGCGCGGGGGGCTCGAGCTCCTACGAGCAGTACTTC.

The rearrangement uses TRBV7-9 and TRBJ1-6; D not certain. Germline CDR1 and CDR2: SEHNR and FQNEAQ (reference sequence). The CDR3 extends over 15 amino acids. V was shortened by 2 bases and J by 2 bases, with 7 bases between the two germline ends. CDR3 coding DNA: TGTGCCAGCAGCTTACGGAGAACCTATAATTCACCCCTCCACTTT. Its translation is CASSLRRTYNSPLHF.

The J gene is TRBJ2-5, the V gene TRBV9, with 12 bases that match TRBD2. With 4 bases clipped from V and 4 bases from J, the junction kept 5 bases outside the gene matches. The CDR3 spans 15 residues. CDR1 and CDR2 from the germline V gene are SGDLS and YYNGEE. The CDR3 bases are TGTGCCAGCAGCCCTGGACTAGCGGGGTTAGAGACCCAGTACTTC. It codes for CASSPGLAGLETQYF.

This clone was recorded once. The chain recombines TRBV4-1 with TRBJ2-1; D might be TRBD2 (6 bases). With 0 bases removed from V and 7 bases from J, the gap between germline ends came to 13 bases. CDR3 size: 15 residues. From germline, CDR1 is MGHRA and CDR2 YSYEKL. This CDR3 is CASSQEFVTRNEQFF. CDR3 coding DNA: TGCGCCAGCAGCCAAGAGTTCGTGACTAGGAATGAGCAGTTCTTC.

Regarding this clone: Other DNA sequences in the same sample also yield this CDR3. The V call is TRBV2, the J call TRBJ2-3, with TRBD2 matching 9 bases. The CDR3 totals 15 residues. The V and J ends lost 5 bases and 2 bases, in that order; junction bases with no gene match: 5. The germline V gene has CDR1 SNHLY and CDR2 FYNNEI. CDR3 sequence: CASSPLAGITDTQYF. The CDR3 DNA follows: TGTGCCAGCAGTCCTCTAGCGGGAATCACAGATACGCAGTATTTT.